This TCR beta chain was documented in a study of response to subunit inactivated influenza vaccine (dated by TCRdb to the late 2010s). Looking at the study overall: Deep quantitative profiling of the T cell receptor repertoire was used in the study to follow responses to a trivalent subunit inactivated influenza vaccine. Broad study findings and their caveats: The authors suggested that each seasonal influenza vaccination may recruit only a limited number of new T cells.

Preparation of the library involved RT-PCR. TCRdb lists the instrument as Illumina HiSeq 2500. TCRdb reran the public reads through fastp at Q25 and MiXCR, keeping productive beta chains. Every CDR3 protein is listed once, alongside the most common genes and DNA of its rows. Across this sample there are over 650,000 distinct CDR3 sequences, with approximately 17% seen only once. In total, the top ten clones hold approximately 10% of the sample. About this clonotype itself: Which antigen it targets is not known. Per-base quality was not reported, and no clone a single base away is much larger than it.

The cysteine opens and the phenylalanine closes a CDR3 of 10 amino acids. The retained sequence is limited to the CDR3, 30 bases, with the frame set at the first base. For CDR1 and CDR2, the germline V gene lists SQVTM and ANQGSEA. V loses 7 bases of germline sequence and J loses 1 base, and the interval between the two ends is 4 bases. The chain employs TRBV29-1 and TRBJ2-5; the D gene cannot be resolved reliably. This receptor was obtained from a man aged 45 to 65 who received an inactivated influenza vaccine. Donor details come from another sample of the same person, matched by shared clones. The sample in question was PBMCs from blood, obtained around 5 days after vaccination. The DNA sequence reads TGCAGCGGGCGCCAAGAGACCCAGTACTTC. The encoded protein is CSGRQETQYF.